The 27 T cell receptor beta chains below all came from one sample that was sequenced in a study of blood T cell repertoires in COVID-19 (dated by TCRdb to the early 2020s). Library generation was performed with the immunoSEQ multiplex PCR assay. Entries here come from immuneACCESS through TCRdb and include only in-frame sequences with V and J called. Some clones fail to appear in such tables; in the studies checked, an unresolved V gene covers under half of the shortfall, and the cause of the remainder is unknown. Across this sample there are about 130,000 clones, with 70% to 80% seen only once. Approximately 10% of the sample comes from the top ten. Sequencing was done on a sample of peripheral blood. The receptors stem from a man between 60 and 75 years old who had recovered from COVID-19.

This clone has only one observation. The chain combines TRBV9 with TRBJ1-5; TRBD1 matches at 8 bases. Germline V gene data show CDR1 as SGDLS and CDR2 as YYNGEE. The CDR3 spans 15 residues. With 3 bases clipped from V and 5 bases from J, the junction kept 7 bases outside the gene matches. For the CDR3, the DNA is TGTGCCAGCAGCGCAACCGGGACAGGTTATCAGCCCCAGCATTTT. This gives the protein CASSATGTGYQPQHF.

The genes are TRBV10-3 and TRBJ1-5; D not resolved. The CDR3 is 13 residues long. V was clipped by 10 bases and J by 0 bases, with 10 bases between them. Per the germline V gene, CDR1 is ENHRY and CDR2 is SYGVKD. CDR3 residues: CATRGYSNQPQHF. CDR3 nucleotide sequence: TGTGCCACCCGGGGTTATAGCAATCAGCCCCAGCATTTT.

The chain joins TRBV2 to TRBJ2-1; tentatively, D is TRBD1 (5 bases). The CDR3 contains 15 residues. The V gene's germline CDR1 is SNHLY and CDR2 FYNNEI. V was pared by 4 bases and J by 7 bases, with 17 bases between. The CDR3 here is CASSVGQRKGNEQFF. The CDR3, as DNA: TGTGCCAGCAGTGTAGGTCAGAGGAAGGGGAATGAGCAGTTCTTC.

The J gene is TRBJ1-6, the V gene TRBV19, with TRBD1 matching 8 bases. The CDR3 totals 15 residues. Trimming at V came to 3 bases and at J to 7 bases, leaving 5 bases not matched to a gene. CDR1 is LNHDA, CDR2 SQIVND, per germline (reference sequence). Written as DNA, the CDR3 is TGTGCCAGTAGTATTAGCCAGGGGGCGAATTCACCCCTCCACTTT. Translating gives CASSISQGANSPLHF.

This clone was seen just once. The chain recombines TRBV6-1 with TRBJ2-2; the D gene is possibly TRBD1 (6 bases). V was pared by 2 bases and J by 7 bases, with 14 bases between. Germline V gene data show CDR1 as MNHNS and CDR2 as SASEGT. This CDR3 is built from 15 residues. The CDR3 sequence: CASSELGATVGELFF. The CDR3, as DNA: TGTGCCAGCAGTGAACTGGGGGCAACGGTCGGGGAGCTGTTTTTT.

The DNA for the CDR3 is TGTGCCAGCAGCTTGGACAGTGTCTCTGGAAACACCATATATTTT. Protein sequence: CASSLDSVSGNTIYF. V gene TRBV7-2 combines with J gene TRBJ1-3, with TRBD1 as a possible D gene (6 bases). Germline CDR1 is SGHTA and CDR2 is FQGNSA. With 3 bases removed from V and 0 bases from J, the gap between germline ends came to 9 bases. This CDR3 spans 15 amino acids.

The rearrangement uses TRBV7-9 and TRBJ1-1; D possibly corresponds to TRBD1 (6 bases). Germline V gene lookup returns CDR1 SEHNR and CDR2 FQNEAQ (reference sequence). The CDR3 contains 17 residues. V was cut by 7 bases and J by 6 bases, with 27 bases left in between. Here the CDR3 DNA reads TGTGCCAGCACCTTCGAGGACAGTTTGGGCGGGCTGCCTGAAGCTTTCTTT. This codes for CASTFEDSLGGLPEAFF. The variable domain in full, completed from reference TRBV7-9 and TRBJ1-1, reads DTGVSQNPRHKITKRGQNVTFRCDPISEHNRLYWYRQTLGQGPEFLTYFQNEAQLEKSRLLSDRFSAERPKGSFSTLEIQRTEQGDSAMYLCASTFEDSLGGLPEAFFGQGTRLTVV.

This clone came up once. The genes are TRBV5-1 and TRBJ2-2, with D perhaps matching TRBD1 (5 bases). This CDR3 has 15 residues. Germline values: CDR1 SGHRS, CDR2 YFSETQ. Trimming took off 4 bases at V and 0 bases at J, with 10 bases between the two ends. The CDR3: CASSVGDPNTGELFF. The CDR3 coding sequence is TGCGCCAGCAGCGTAGGGGATCCGAACACCGGGGAGCTGTTTTTT.

The chain uses TRBV5-6 and TRBJ1-5; D is ambiguous. V was trimmed by 4 bases and J by 4 bases, leaving 15 bases between them. Germline V gives CDR1 SGHDT, CDR2 YYEEEE. This CDR3 spans 15 amino acids. CDR3 DNA: TGTGCCAGCAGCCCTTCCCCCGGGTTAAATCAGCCCCAGCATTTT. Amino acid sequence: CASSPSPGLNQPQHF. The full variable domain, its missing parts supplied by reference TRBV5-6 and TRBJ1-5, is DAGVTQSPTHLIKTRGQQVTLRCSPKSGHDTVSWYQQALGQGPQFIFQYYEEEERQRGNFPDRFSGHQFPNYSSELNVNALLLGDSALYLCASSPSPGLNQPQHFGDGTRLSIL.

The rearrangement uses TRBV5-1 and TRBJ2-7; TRBD1 agrees at 10 bases. Germline lookup yields CDR1 SGHRS and CDR2 YFSETQ. V was pared by 3 bases and J by 6 bases, with 6 bases of the junction left unmatched. The CDR3 covers 14 residues. CDR3: CASSSGQGSTEQYF. As DNA, the CDR3 is TGCGCCAGCAGCTCGGGACAGGGGTCAACCGAGCAGTACTTC.

Here the CDR3 DNA reads TGTGCCAGCTCACCGCCGGGTGGGCAGGGGGACTATGGCTACACCTTC. Protein sequence: CASSPPGGQGDYGYTF. This sequence joins TRBV18 and TRBJ1-2, with 7 bases fitting TRBD1. The junction had 10 bases not matched to a gene; V was cut back by 3 bases and J by 3 bases. The CDR3 has 16 amino acids. CDR1 KGHSH and CDR2 LQKENI come from the germline V gene.

V and J are TRBV7-2 and TRBJ1-4, with 7 bases identical to TRBD1. The CDR3 is 13 amino acids. The ends lost 6 bases at V and 5 bases at J; junction bases unmatched: 3. Germline values: CDR1 SGHTA, CDR2 FQGNSA. CDR3 in amino acids: CASRTGPNEKLFF. The CDR3 region has the DNA TGTGCCAGCAGGACAGGGCCCAATGAAAAACTGTTTTTT.

The chain joins TRBV30 to TRBJ2-7; a weak D match, TRBD1 (5 bases). V was shortened by 4 bases and J by 2 bases, with 12 bases between the two germline ends. From germline, CDR1 is GTSNPN and CDR2 SVGIG (reference sequence). The CDR3 spans 13 residues. For the CDR3, the DNA is TGTGCCTGGACCCCGGCGGACACCTACGAGCAGTACTTC. Encoded protein: CAWTPADTYEQYF.

The V gene is TRBV4-2, the J gene TRBJ2-3; D is uncertain. Germline V gene data show CDR1 as LGHNA and CDR2 as YNFKEQ. Trimming took off 0 bases at V and 0 bases at J, with 4 bases between the two ends. The CDR3 sequence is 14 residues long. CDR3 in DNA: TGTGCCAGCAGCCAAGAGCGGAGCACAGATACGCAGTATTTT. Translated: CASSQERSTDTQYF.

The J gene is TRBJ2-4, the V gene TRBV28; 10 bases are a match to TRBD2. Unmatched junction bases numbered 8, after V lost 8 bases and J lost 1 base. Germline V gene data show CDR1 as MDHEN and CDR2 as SYDVKM. This CDR3 contains 16 residues. As DNA, the CDR3 is TGTGCCAGCTCCGAAAGCGGGAGGGGGGCCAAAAACATTCAGTACTTC. Translated: CASSESGRGAKNIQYF.

The V call is TRBV19, the J call TRBJ2-5; 9 bases map to TRBD1. CDR1 is LNHDA and CDR2 is SQIVND in the germline V gene (reference sequence). V trimming: 8 bases; J trimming: 1 base; junction bases outside the gene matches: 2. The CDR3 covers 13 residues. CDR3 residues: CASSQGAQETQYF. The CDR3 region has the DNA TGTGCCAGTTCACAGGGGGCCCAAGAGACCCAGTACTTC.

The chain employs TRBV4-3 and TRBJ2-2; TRBD1 agrees at 7 bases. J was trimmed by 6 bases and V by 4 bases; bases with no gene match: 20. From germline, CDR1 is LGHNA and CDR2 YSLEER. CDR3 length: 19 amino acids. The CDR3 spells CASSLSRDREDPVSGELFF. The CDR3 nucleotides are TGCGCCAGCAGCCTTTCCCGAGACAGGGAAGATCCGGTCTCCGGGGAGCTGTTTTTT.

J is TRBJ2-7 and V is TRBV27; maybe TRBD2 (6 bases). The V end was cut by 3 bases, the J end by 2 bases, with 14 bases between. This CDR3 is built from 15 residues. The germline V gene has CDR1 MNHEY and CDR2 SMNVEV (reference sequence). CDR3 loop: CASSFSSALAYEQYF. DNA for the CDR3: TGTGCCAGCAGTTTTTCTAGCGCCCTAGCCTACGAGCAGTACTTC.

This clone was seen a handful of times. The chain has TRBV28 and TRBJ1-1; D possibly corresponds to TRBD1 (5 bases). V lost 5 bases and J lost 3, with 16 bases in between. Germline loops: CDR1 MDHEN, CDR2 SYDVKM. CDR3 length equals 15 residues. Here the CDR3 reads CASSRRGLEDTEAFF. As DNA, the CDR3 is TGTGCCAGCAGTAGACGGGGGTTAGAGGACACTGAAGCTTTCTTT.

CDR3 amino acids: CASSLAGRGSSYTF. CDR3 nucleotides: TGCGCCAGCAGCTTGGCGGGGAGGGGGTCAAGCTACACCTTC. This sequence joins TRBV5-1 and TRBJ1-2; D is possibly TRBD1 (6 bases). Germline V lookup: CDR1 SGHRS, CDR2 YFSETQ. V lost 0 bases and J lost 9, with 15 bases in between. This CDR3 spans 14 amino acids. The full variable domain, its missing parts supplied by reference TRBV5-1 and TRBJ1-2, is KAGVTQTPRYLIKTRGQQVTLSCSPISGHRSVSWYQQTPGQGLQFLFEYFSETQRNKGNFPGRFSGRQFSNSRSEMNVSTLELGDSALYLCASSLAGRGSSYTFGSGTRLTVV.

V gene TRBV6-2 or TRBV6-3 combines with J gene TRBJ2-4; D may be TRBD2 (6 bases). Germline V CDR1 and CDR2: MNHEY, SVGEGT. The CDR3 consists of 15 residues. With 5 bases removed from V and 0 bases from J, the gap between germline ends came to 11 bases. The CDR3 protein is CASSRTIIAKNIQYF. Here the CDR3 DNA reads TGTGCCAGCAGTCGGACTATAATAGCCAAAAACATTCAGTACTTC.

The chain has TRBV5-1 and TRBJ2-7; 7 bases line up with TRBD2. In germline, CDR1 is SGHRS, CDR2 YFSETQ. The CDR3 is 16 amino acids. With 4 bases clipped from V and 0 bases from J, the junction kept 10 bases outside the gene matches. CDR3 DNA: TGCGCCAGCAGCCCCGGGGGGACGCAGTCCTCCTACGAGCAGTACTTC. It yields the protein CASSPGGTQSSYEQYF.

The rearrangement uses TRBV5-1 and TRBJ2-7, with 8 bases matching TRBD2. The CDR3 contains 14 residues. V shed 5 bases, J shed 7 bases, and the junction held 11 bases outside the gene matches. CDR1 and CDR2 from the germline V gene are SGHRS and YFSETQ. The CDR3 DNA reads TGCGCCAGCAGTCTTCCGGGAGGGCCTGAAGAGCAGTACTTC. Amino acids: CASSLPGGPEEQYF.

V is TRBV20-1 and J is TRBJ1-2, with 7 bases fitting TRBD1. J lost 3 bases, V lost 3 bases, and 10 bases had no gene match. CDR3 length equals 15 residues. CDR1 and CDR2 from the germline V gene are DFQATT and SNEGSKA (reference sequence). The CDR3 sequence is CSASGTGTEYYGYTF. As DNA, the CDR3 is TGCAGTGCTAGTGGCACCGGGACAGAGTACTATGGCTACACCTTC.

By share, this clone ranks as medium-sized. This chain joins TRBV27 and TRBJ1-1; no reliable D call. Germline CDR1 reads MNHEY; CDR2 reads SMNVEV (reference sequence). V dropped 4 bases and J dropped 11 bases, with 17 bases sitting between them. The CDR3 is 13 residues long. The CDR3 loop is CASSYLAGNRAFF. The CDR3 coding sequence is TGTGCCAGCAGTTACCTCGCGGGAAATCGCGCTTTCTTT.

A single count supports this clone. V is TRBV5-1 and J is TRBJ2-1; 11 bases are a match to TRBD2. V trimming: 3 bases; J trimming: 3 bases; junction bases outside the gene matches: 5. This CDR3 comprises 16 residues. Germline V lookup: CDR1 SGHRS, CDR2 YFSETQ. The CDR3 spells CASSSDGLAGYNEQFF. Written as DNA, the CDR3 is TGCGCCAGCAGCTCCGATGGACTAGCGGGCTACAATGAGCAGTTCTTC. Looking up the rest from reference TRBV5-1 and TRBJ2-1 gives the full variable domain: KAGVTQTPRYLIKTRGQQVTLSCSPISGHRSVSWYQQTPGQGLQFLFEYFSETQRNKGNFPGRFSGRQFSNSRSEMNVSTLELGDSALYLCASSSDGLAGYNEQFFGPGTRLTVL.

The chain carries TRBV7-2 and TRBJ2-3, with a weak D call TRBD1 (6 bases). Trimming took off 0 bases at V and 1 base at J, with 8 bases between the two ends. The CDR3 is made up of 15 amino acids. The germline V gene encodes CDR1 SGHTA and CDR2 FQGNSA. The CDR3 spells CASSLAPGGTDTQYF. The CDR3 DNA is TGTGCCAGCAGCTTAGCCCCAGGGGGCACAGATACGCAGTATTTT. Supplemented by reference TRBV7-2 and TRBJ2-3, the full variable domain reads GAGVSQSPSNKVTEKGKDVELRCDPISGHTALYWYRQSLGQGLEFLIYFQGNSAPDKSGLPSDRFSAERTGGSVSTLTIQRTQQEDSAVYLCASSLAPGGTDTQYFGPGTRLTVL.